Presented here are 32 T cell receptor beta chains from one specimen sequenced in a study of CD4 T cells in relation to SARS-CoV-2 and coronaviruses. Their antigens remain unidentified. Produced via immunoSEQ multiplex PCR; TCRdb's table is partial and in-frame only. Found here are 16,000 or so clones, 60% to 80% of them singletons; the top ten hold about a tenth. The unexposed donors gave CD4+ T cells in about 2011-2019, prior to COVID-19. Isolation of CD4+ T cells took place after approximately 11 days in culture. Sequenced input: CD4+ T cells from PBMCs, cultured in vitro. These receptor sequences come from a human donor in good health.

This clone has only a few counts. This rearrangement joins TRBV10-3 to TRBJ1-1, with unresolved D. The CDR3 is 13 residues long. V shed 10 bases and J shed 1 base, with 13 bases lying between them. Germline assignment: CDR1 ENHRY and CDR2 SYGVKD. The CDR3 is CATQTSGNTEAFF. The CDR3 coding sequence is TGTGCCACCCAGACTTCAGGGAACACTGAAGCTTTCTTT.

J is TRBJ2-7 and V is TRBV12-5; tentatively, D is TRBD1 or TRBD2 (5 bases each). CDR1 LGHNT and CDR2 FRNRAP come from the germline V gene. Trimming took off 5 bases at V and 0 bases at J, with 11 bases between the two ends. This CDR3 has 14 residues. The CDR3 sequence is CASGLGESSYEQYF. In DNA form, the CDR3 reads TGTGCTAGTGGTCTAGGGGAGAGCTCCTACGAGCAGTACTTC. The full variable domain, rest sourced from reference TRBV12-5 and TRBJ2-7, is DARVTQTPRHKVTEMGQEVTMRCQPILGHNTVFWYRQTMMQGLELLAYFRNRAPLDDSGMPKDRFSAEMPDATLATLKIQPSEPRDSAVYFCASGLGESSYEQYFGPGTRLTVT.

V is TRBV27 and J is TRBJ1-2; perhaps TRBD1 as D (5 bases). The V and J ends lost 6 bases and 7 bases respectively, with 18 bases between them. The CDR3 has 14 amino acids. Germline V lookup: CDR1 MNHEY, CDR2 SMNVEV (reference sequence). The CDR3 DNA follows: TGTGCCAGCAGCCCCGGGGGGACTTATCGTGGCTACACCTTC. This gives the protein CASSPGGTYRGYTF.

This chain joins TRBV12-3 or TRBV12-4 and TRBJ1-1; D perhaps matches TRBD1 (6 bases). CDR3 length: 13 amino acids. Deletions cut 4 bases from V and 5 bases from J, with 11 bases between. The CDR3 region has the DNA TGTGCCAGCAGTTCTACAGGGACTACTGAAGCTTTCTTT. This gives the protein CASSSTGTTEAFF.

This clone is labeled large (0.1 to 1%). This chain's CDR3 is CASSLLAEPYNEQFF. CDR3 sequence (DNA): TGCGCCAGCAGCTTGCTAGCGGAGCCCTACAATGAGCAGTTCTTC. V and J are TRBV5-1 and TRBJ2-1; 7 nucleotides agree with TRBD2. Germline values: CDR1 SGHRS, CDR2 YFSETQ. V lost 1 base, J lost 2 bases, and 3 bases stayed unmatched. The CDR3 contains 15 residues.

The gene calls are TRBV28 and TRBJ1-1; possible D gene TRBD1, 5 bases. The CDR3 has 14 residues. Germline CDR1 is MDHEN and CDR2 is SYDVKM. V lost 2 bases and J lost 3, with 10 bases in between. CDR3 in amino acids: CASSLPTGDTEAFF. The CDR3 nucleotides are TGTGCCAGCAGTTTACCTACAGGAGACACTGAAGCTTTCTTT.

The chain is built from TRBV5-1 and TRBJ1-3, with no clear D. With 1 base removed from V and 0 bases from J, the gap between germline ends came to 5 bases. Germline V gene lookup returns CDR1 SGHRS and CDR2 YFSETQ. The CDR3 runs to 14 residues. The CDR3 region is CASSLSRSGNTIYF. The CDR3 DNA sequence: TGCGCCAGCAGCTTGTCACGCTCTGGAAACACCATATATTTT.

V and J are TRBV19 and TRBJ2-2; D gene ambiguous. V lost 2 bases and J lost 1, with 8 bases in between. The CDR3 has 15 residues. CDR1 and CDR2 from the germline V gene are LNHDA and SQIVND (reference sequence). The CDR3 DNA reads TGTGCCAGTAGTATATTTTGGGGGAACACCGGGGAGCTGTTTTTT. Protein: CASSIFWGNTGELFF.

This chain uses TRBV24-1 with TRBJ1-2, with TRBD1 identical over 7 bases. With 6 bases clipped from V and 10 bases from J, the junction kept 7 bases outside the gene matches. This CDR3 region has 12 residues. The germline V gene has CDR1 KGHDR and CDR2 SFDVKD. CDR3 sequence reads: CATSHRTGDYTF. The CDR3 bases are TGTGCCACCAGTCACAGGACAGGCGACTACACCTTC.

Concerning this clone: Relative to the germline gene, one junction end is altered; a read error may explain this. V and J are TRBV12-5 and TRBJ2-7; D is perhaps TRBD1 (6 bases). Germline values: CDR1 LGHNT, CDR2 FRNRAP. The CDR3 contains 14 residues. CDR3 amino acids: CASGLVGQGPPVTF. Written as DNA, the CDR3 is TGTGCTAGTGGTTTGGTAGGGCAGGGGCCGCCAGTCACCTTC.

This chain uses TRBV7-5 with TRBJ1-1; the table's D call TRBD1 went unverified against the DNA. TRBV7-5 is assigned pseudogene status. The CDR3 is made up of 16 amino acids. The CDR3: CARSSSTDRLSPEAFF. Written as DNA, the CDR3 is TGTGCCAGAAGCTCCAGTACCGACAGGCTCAGCCCTGAAGCTTTCTTT.

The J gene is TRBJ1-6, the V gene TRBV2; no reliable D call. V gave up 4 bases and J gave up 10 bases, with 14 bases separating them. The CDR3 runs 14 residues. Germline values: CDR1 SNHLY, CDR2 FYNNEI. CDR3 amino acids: CASSVDGDRSPLHF. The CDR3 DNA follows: TGTGCCAGCAGTGTGGACGGGGATCGGTCACCCCTCCACTTT.

CDR3 in DNA: TGTGCCAGTAGTATAAGCGGGATTAGGAGGACGGGCGAGCAGTACTTC. Residues: CASSISGIRRTGEQYF. V and J are TRBV19 and TRBJ2-7, with 7 bases matching TRBD2. J was trimmed by 6 bases and V by 2 bases; bases with no gene match: 13. The CDR3 totals 16 residues. CDR1 and CDR2 from the germline V gene are LNHDA and SQIVND (reference sequence).

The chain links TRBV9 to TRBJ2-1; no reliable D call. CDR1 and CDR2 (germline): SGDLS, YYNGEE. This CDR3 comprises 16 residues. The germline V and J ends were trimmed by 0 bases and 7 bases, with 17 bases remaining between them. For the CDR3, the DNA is TGTGCCAGCAGCGTAGTTATACGGGTTACCGTTAATGAGCAGTTCTTC. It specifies CASSVVIRVTVNEQFF.

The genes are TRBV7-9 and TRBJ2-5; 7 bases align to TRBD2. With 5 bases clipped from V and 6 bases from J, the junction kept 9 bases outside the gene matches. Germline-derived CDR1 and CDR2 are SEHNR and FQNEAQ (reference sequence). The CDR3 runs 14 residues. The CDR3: CASSAGDPLQTQYF. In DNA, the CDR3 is TGTGCCAGCAGCGCGGGGGACCCTTTACAGACCCAGTACTTC. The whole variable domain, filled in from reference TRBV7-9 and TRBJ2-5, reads DTGVSQNPRHKITKRGQNVTFRCDPISEHNRLYWYRQTLGQGPEFLTYFQNEAQLEKSRLLSDRFSAERPKGSFSTLEIQRTEQGDSAMYLCASSAGDPLQTQYFGPGTRLLVL.

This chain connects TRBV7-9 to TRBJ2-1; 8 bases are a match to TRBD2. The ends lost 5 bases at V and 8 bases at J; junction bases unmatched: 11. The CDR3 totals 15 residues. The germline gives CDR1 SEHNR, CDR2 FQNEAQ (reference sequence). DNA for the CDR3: TGTGCCAGCAGCGTGACCGGGACTAGTAGCGATGAGCAGTTCTTC. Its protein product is CASSVTGTSSDEQFF.

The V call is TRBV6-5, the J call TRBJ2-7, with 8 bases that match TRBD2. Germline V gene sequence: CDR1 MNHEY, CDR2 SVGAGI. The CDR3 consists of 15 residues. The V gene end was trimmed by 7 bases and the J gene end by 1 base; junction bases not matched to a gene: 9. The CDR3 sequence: CASKASGYGSYEQYF. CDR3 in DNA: TGTGCCAGCAAAGCTAGCGGGTATGGGTCCTACGAGCAGTACTTC.

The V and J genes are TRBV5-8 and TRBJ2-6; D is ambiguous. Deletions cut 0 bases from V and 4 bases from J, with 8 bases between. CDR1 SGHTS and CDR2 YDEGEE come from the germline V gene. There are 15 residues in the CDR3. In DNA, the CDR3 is TGTGCCAGCAGCTTGGCCTTTGGGGGGGCCAACGTCCTGACTTTC. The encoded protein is CASSLAFGGANVLTF.

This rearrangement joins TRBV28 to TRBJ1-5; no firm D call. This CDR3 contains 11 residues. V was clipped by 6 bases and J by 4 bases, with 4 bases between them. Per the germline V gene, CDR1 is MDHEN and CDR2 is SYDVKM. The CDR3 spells CASRGNQPQHF. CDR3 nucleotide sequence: TGTGCCAGCAGAGGGAATCAGCCCCAGCATTTT.

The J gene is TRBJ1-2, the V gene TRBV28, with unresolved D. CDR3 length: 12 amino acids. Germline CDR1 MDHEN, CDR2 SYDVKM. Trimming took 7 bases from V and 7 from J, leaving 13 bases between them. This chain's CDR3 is CASTPSGIGYTF. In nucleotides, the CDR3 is TGTGCCAGCACCCCCTCGGGGATTGGCTACACCTTC.

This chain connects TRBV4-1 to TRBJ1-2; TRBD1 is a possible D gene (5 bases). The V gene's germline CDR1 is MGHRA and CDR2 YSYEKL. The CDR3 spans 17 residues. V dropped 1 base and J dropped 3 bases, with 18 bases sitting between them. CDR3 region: CASSQVGLQGFDYGYTF. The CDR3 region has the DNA TGCGCCAGCAGCCAAGTGGGGTTGCAGGGCTTCGACTATGGCTACACCTTC.

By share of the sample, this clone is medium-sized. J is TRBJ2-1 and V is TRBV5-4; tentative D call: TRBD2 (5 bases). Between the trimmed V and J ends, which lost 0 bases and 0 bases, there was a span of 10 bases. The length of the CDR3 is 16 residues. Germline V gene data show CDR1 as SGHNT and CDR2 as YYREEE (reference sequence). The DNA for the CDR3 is TGTGCCAGCAGCTTGGGGCGGGTGAGCTCCTACAATGAGCAGTTCTTC. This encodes CASSLGRVSSYNEQFF.

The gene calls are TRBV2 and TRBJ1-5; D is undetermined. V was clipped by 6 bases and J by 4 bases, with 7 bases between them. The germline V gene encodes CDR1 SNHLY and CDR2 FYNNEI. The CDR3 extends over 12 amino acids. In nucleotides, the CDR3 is TGTGCCAGCAGGGAGGGAAATCAGCCCCAGCATTTT. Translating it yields CASREGNQPQHF.

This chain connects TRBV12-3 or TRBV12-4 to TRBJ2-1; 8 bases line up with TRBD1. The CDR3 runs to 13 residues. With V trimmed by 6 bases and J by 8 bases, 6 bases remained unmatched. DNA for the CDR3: TGTGCCAGCAGCCCGGACAGGGTCCATGAGCAGTTCTTC. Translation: CASSPDRVHEQFF.

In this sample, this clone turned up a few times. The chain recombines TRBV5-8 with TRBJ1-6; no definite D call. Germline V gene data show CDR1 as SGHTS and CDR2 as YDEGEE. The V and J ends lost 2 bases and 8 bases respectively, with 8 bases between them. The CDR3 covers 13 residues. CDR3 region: CASSLFRDSPLHF. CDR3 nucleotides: TGTGCCAGCAGCTTATTTCGGGATTCACCCCTCCACTTT.

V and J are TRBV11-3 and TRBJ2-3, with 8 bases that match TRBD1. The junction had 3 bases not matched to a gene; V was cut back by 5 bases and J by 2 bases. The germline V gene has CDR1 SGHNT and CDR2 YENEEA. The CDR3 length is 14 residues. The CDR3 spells CASSPQGDTDTQYF. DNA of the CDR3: TGTGCCAGCAGCCCACAGGGGGACACAGATACGCAGTATTTT.

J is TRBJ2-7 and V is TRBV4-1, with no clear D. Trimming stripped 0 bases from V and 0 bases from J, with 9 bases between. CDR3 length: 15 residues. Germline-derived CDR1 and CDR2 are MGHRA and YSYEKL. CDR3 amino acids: CASSQDSPFSYEQYF. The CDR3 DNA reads TGCGCCAGCAGCCAAGACTCTCCCTTCTCCTACGAGCAGTACTTC.

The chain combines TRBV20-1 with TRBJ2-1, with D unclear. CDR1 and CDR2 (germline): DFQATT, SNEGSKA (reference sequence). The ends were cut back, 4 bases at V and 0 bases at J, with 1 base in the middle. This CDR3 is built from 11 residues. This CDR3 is CSATSYNEQFF. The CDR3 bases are TGCAGTGCTACCTCCTACAATGAGCAGTTCTTC.

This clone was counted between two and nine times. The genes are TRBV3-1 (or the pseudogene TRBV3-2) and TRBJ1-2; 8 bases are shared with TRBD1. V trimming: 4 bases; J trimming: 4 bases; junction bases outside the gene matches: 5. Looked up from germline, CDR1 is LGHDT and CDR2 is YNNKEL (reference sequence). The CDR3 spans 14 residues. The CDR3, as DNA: TGTGCCAGCAGCCCGCGACAGGGGTCCTATGGCTACACCTTC. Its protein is CASSPRQGSYGYTF.

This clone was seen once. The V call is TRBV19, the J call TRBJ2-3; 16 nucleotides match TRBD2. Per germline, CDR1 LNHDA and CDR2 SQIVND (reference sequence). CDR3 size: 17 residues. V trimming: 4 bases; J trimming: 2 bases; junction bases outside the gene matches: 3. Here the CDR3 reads CASSKGLAGGSTDTQYF. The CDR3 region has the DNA TGTGCCAGTAGTAAGGGACTAGCGGGAGGGTCCACAGATACGCAGTATTTT.

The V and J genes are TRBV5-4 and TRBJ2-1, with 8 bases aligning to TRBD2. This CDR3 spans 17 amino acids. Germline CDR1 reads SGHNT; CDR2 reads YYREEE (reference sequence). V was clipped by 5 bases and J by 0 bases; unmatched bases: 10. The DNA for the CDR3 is TGTGCCAGCAGTAAGGCGGGAGGTTTTGACTCCTACAATGAGCAGTTCTTC. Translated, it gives CASSKAGGFDSYNEQFF.

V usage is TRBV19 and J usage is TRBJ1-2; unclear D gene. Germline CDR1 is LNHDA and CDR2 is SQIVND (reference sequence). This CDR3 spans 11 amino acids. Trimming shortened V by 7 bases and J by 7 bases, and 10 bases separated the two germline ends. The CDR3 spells CASKSLRGYTF. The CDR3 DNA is TGTGCCAGTAAATCGCTTCGTGGCTACACCTTC.